This T cell receptor beta chain was found in a study of cytomegalovirus exposure and HLA in healthy donors. Study results and caveats: 87-base-pair reads could not separate some V segments, including TRBV6-2 and TRBV6-3. 16,951 TCR beta sequences were associated with HLA alleles at 0.05 false discovery rate in a later analysis. Reportedly, TCR beta sequences accurately predicted HLA-A and HLA-B alleles in most subjects. For most TCR beta V segments, an earlier analysis put the productive rate at about 87% or about 30% of the time.

The PCR made use of 60 Vbeta and 13 Jbeta primers. TCRdb's table, derived via immunoSEQ multiplex PCR, lists solely in-frame clones and lacks some. The sample holds 150,000 or so clones; 60% to 80% are singletons and the top ten take over 1.2%. The CDR3 consists of 16 residues. Trimming cost V 4 bases and J 0 bases; bases outside gene matches: 6. Germline CDR1 is PRHDT and CDR2 is FYEKMQ (reference sequence). Concerning this clone: Its antigen is as yet unknown.

This sequence joins TRBV13 and TRBJ2-3, with 8 bases aligning to TRBD1. Specimen: PBMCs. The TCR comes from a female donor in good health and CMV-seronegative. The CDR3 reads CASSSTGQASTDTQYF. Written as DNA, the CDR3 is TGTGCCAGCAGCTCGACGGGACAGGCTAGCACAGATACGCAGTATTTT.